Below, 21 T cell receptor beta chains from the same sample are listed, as sequenced in a study of blood T cell repertoires in COVID-19. TCRdb's copy holds only in-frame clones and misses some; the assay was immunoSEQ multiplex PCR. The sample records 250,000 or so clones, 86% being singletons. Sequenced material: peripheral blood. These receptors all come from a woman in her thirties with active or convalescent COVID-19.

V usage is TRBV5-6 and J usage is TRBJ2-7, with D perhaps TRBD1 (6 bases). This CDR3 spans 11 amino acids. V was trimmed by 4 bases and J by 7 bases, leaving 9 bases between them. Germline V gene data show CDR1 as SGHDT and CDR2 as YYEEEE. The CDR3 sequence: CASSSTGEQYF. The DNA for the CDR3 is TGTGCCAGCAGCAGTACAGGGGAGCAGTACTTC.

V and J are TRBV7-9 and TRBJ2-7, with TRBD2 matching 11 bases. Germline CDR1 and CDR2: SEHNR and FQNEAQ (reference sequence). There are 15 residues in the CDR3. V gave up 0 bases and J gave up 2 bases; unmatched junction bases: 0. CDR3: CASSLASGGAYEQYF. The CDR3 DNA reads as TGTGCCAGCAGCTTAGCTAGCGGGGGGGCCTACGAGCAGTACTTC.

This sequence joins TRBV6-2 or TRBV6-3 and TRBJ1-5; D is uncertain. The V gene lost 1 base and the J gene lost 1 base, with 20 bases spanning the gap. CDR1 MNHEY and CDR2 SVGEGT come from the germline V gene. The length of the CDR3 is 19 residues. The CDR3 protein is CASSYWGGRHQKSNQPQHF. CDR3 in DNA: TGTGCCAGCAGTTACTGGGGAGGCCGGCACCAGAAGAGCAATCAGCCCCAGCATTTT.

The chain has TRBV5-5 and TRBJ2-7, with a tentative D call TRBD2 (7 bases). The CDR3 runs to 17 residues. The germline gives CDR1 SGHKS, CDR2 YYEKEE (reference sequence). V gave up 0 bases and J gave up 4 bases, with 20 bases separating them. CDR3 DNA: TGTGCCAGCAGCTTGGCCCCCCCGGGGGGCGGGGGTTACGAGCAGTACTTC. Translating it yields CASSLAPPGGGGYEQYF.

A remark on this clone: The same CDR3 also results from other DNA sequences found in this sample. The V call is TRBV6-5, the J call TRBJ1-4; 7 bases match TRBD1. This CDR3 has 14 residues. Per the germline V gene, CDR1 is MNHEY and CDR2 is SVGAGI. Trimming took 7 bases from V and 5 from J; bases not matched to a gene: 7. CDR3 DNA sequence: TGTGCCAGCAAGAGGGGGCAAACCAATGAAAAACTGTTTTTT. Residues: CASKRGQTNEKLFF.

The V and J genes are TRBV2 and TRBJ1-4; 9 positions agree with TRBD1. The V and J ends lost 6 bases and 14 bases, in that order; junction bases with no gene match: 16. CDR3 length: 15 residues. The germline V gene has CDR1 SNHLY and CDR2 FYNNEI. CDR3 in DNA: TGTGCCAGCAGACCCGGGACAGGGAGAAAAGTCGTTCTGTTTTTT. It yields the protein CASRPGTGRKVVLFF.

The V and J genes are TRBV5-4 and TRBJ2-2; 8 bases align to TRBD2. This CDR3 has 17 amino acids. The junction had 8 bases not matched to a gene; V was cut back by 4 bases and J by 0 bases. Germline-derived CDR1 and CDR2 are SGHNT and YYREEE (reference sequence). CDR3 nucleotides: TGTGCCAGCAGCCCGCATAAGACTAGCGCGAACACCGGGGAGCTGTTTTTT. It yields the protein CASSPHKTSANTGELFF. Supplemented by reference TRBV5-4 and TRBJ2-2, the full variable domain reads ETGVTQSPTHLIKTRGQQVTLRCSSQSGHNTVSWYQQALGQGPQFIFQYYREEENGRGNFPPRFSGLQFPNYSSELNVNALELDDSALYLCASSPHKTSANTGELFFGEGSRLTVL.

The chain joins TRBV4-2 to TRBJ1-3; TRBD1 might be the D (6 bases). This CDR3 contains 16 residues. Germline CDR1 reads LGHNA; CDR2 reads YNFKEQ. The V end was cut by 1 base, the J end by 4 bases, with 14 bases between. The CDR3 protein is CASSQGRDKGGNTIYF. The CDR3, as DNA: TGTGCCAGCAGCCAAGGCCGGGACAAGGGGGGAAACACCATATATTTT.

The V gene is TRBV30, the J gene TRBJ1-1, with D unresolved. Trimming removed 0 bases at V and 4 bases at J, with 9 bases between. This CDR3 region has 13 residues. Germline V CDR1 and CDR2: GTSNPN, SVGIG (reference sequence). In nucleotides, the CDR3 is TGTGCCTGGAGTGTACCGGGATCCACTGAAGCTTTCTTT. Amino acids: CAWSVPGSTEAFF. Using reference TRBV30 and TRBJ1-1 for the parts outside the CDR3, the full variable domain is SQTIHQWPATLVQPVGSPLSLECTVEGTSNPNLYWYRQAAGRGLQLLFYSVGIGQISSEVPQNLSASRPQDRQFILSSKKLLLSDSGFYLCAWSVPGSTEAFFGQGTRLTVV.

This chain connects TRBV5-1 to TRBJ1-2, with 7 bases identical to TRBD1. V lost 6 bases and J lost 4; bases outside the gene matches: 9. CDR1 and CDR2 from the germline V gene are SGHRS and YFSETQ. The CDR3 contains 14 residues. The CDR3 sequence: CASKSTDRVYGYTF. The CDR3 region has the DNA TGCGCCAGCAAGTCCACCGACAGGGTCTATGGCTACACCTTC. Together with reference TRBV5-1 and TRBJ1-2, the CDR3 gives the full variable domain: KAGVTQTPRYLIKTRGQQVTLSCSPISGHRSVSWYQQTPGQGLQFLFEYFSETQRNKGNFPGRFSGRQFSNSRSEMNVSTLELGDSALYLCASKSTDRVYGYTFGSGTRLTVV.

This clone was seen a few times. This chain connects TRBV3-1 (or the pseudogene TRBV3-2) to TRBJ1-2, with a possible D match to TRBD1 (6 bases). V lost 4 bases and J lost 1, with 10 bases in between. The CDR3 sequence is 14 residues long. Germline V gives CDR1 LGHDT, CDR2 YNNKEL (reference sequence). CDR3 residues: CASSLYRVNYGYTF. The CDR3 nucleotides read TGTGCCAGCAGCCTCTACAGGGTTAACTATGGCTACACCTTC.

This clone was seen just once. The rearrangement joins TRBV7-9 to TRBJ1-2; 7 nucleotides match TRBD1. The V gene's germline CDR1 is SEHNR and CDR2 FQNEAQ (reference sequence). V was clipped by 0 bases and J by 7 bases; unmatched bases: 2. This CDR3 comprises 13 residues. CDR3 DNA sequence: TGTGCCAGCAGCTTAGCAGGGGGCACTGGCTACACCTTC. It codes for CASSLAGGTGYTF.

The CDR3 loop is CASSYSTGGSYEQYF. Written as DNA, the CDR3 is TGTGCCAGCAGTTACTCGACAGGGGGATCCTACGAGCAGTACTTC. The chain couples TRBV6-5 to TRBJ2-7; 9 bases are shared with TRBD1. The CDR3 extends over 15 amino acids. V lost 0 bases, J lost 1 base, and 1 base stayed unmatched. The V gene's germline CDR1 is MNHEY and CDR2 SVGAGI.

This clone is a singleton in its sample. V is TRBV4-3 and J is TRBJ2-3, with D unclear. The CDR3 spans 13 residues. Trimming left V 0 bases short and J 10 bases short, with 11 bases between. The germline V gene has CDR1 LGHNA and CDR2 YSLEER. CDR3 residues: CASSQDRPTPQYF. CDR3 sequence (DNA): TGCGCCAGCAGCCAAGATCGTCCGACACCGCAGTATTTT.

This clone was observed a handful of times. V usage is TRBV9 and J usage is TRBJ2-2; 9 bases are shared with TRBD1. CDR3 length equals 15 residues. CDR1 is SGDLS, CDR2 YYNGEE, per germline. V gave up 3 bases and J gave up 7 bases; unmatched junction bases: 7. The CDR3 spells CASSATGGAGGELFF. CDR3 sequence (DNA): TGTGCCAGCAGCGCTACAGGGGGCGCGGGCGGGGAGCTGTTTTTT.

The chain combines TRBV19 with TRBJ1-3; possible D gene TRBD1, 5 bases. The CDR3 is 15 amino acids. Germline lookup yields CDR1 LNHDA and CDR2 SQIVND (reference sequence). V was trimmed by 7 bases and J by 1 base, leaving 14 bases between them. The CDR3 sequence: CASKNGGLSGNTIYF. The DNA for the CDR3 is TGTGCCAGTAAGAATGGGGGACTATCTGGAAACACCATATATTTT.

The V gene is TRBV9, the J gene TRBJ1-6; D may be TRBD1 (6 bases). V lost 7 bases, J lost 5 bases, and 13 bases lay in between. The V gene's germline CDR1 is SGDLS and CDR2 YYNGEE. This CDR3 has 14 amino acids. In DNA, the CDR3 is TGTGCCAGCTCCCGGGACAACAATAATTCACCCCTCCACTTT. Translation: CASSRDNNNSPLHF.

The J gene is TRBJ2-1, the V gene TRBV7-9, with TRBD2 matching over 7 bases. The junction had 12 bases not matched to a gene; V was cut back by 2 bases and J by 2 bases. Germline V gives CDR1 SEHNR, CDR2 FQNEAQ (reference sequence). The CDR3 extends over 18 amino acids. CDR3 coding DNA: TGTGCCAGCAGCTTACCCGACGGGTGGGGGGGAACCTACAATGAGCAGTTCTTC. As protein: CASSLPDGWGGTYNEQFF.

V and J are TRBV2 and TRBJ1-1, with a tentative D call TRBD1 (5 bases). Germline V gene sequence: CDR1 SNHLY, CDR2 FYNNEI. V shed 4 bases and J shed 4 bases, with 13 bases lying between them. The CDR3 length is 14 residues. CDR3 sequence reads: CASSVGGGFTEAFF. For the CDR3, the DNA is TGTGCCAGCAGTGTCGGGGGAGGGTTCACTGAAGCTTTCTTT.

The chain carries TRBV7-3 and TRBJ2-1; TRBD1 agrees at 9 bases. Trimming cost V 1 base and J 5 bases; bases outside gene matches: 3. CDR1 and CDR2 from the germline V gene are SGHTA and FQGTGA. The CDR3 has 15 residues. CDR3 residues: CASSLNRGQDNEQFF. The CDR3 bases are TGTGCCAGCAGCTTAAACAGGGGGCAAGACAATGAGCAGTTCTTC.

The V and J genes are TRBV27 and TRBJ1-4; weak D call: TRBD1 (6 bases). The CDR3 length is 15 residues. V was trimmed by 3 bases and J by 2 bases, leaving 10 bases between them. The germline V gene has CDR1 MNHEY and CDR2 SMNVEV (reference sequence). DNA of the CDR3: TGTGCCAGCAGTTTCGTGGGGGCTACTAATGAAAAACTGTTTTTT. Translated: CASSFVGATNEKLFF.